These 7 T cell receptor beta chains originate from one sample sequenced in a study of blood T cell repertoires in COVID-19. Profiled with immunoSEQ multiplex PCR; TCRdb holds only in-frame clones, not every one. The sample yields fewer than 250,000 clones, roughly nine tenths seen once. Sample: peripheral blood. These receptors all stem from a man between 65 and 80 years old with acute or convalescent COVID-19.

The V call is TRBV5-4, the J call TRBJ2-7, with D maybe TRBD2 (5 bases). V was pared by 2 bases and J by 2 bases, with 20 bases between. The CDR3 loop spans 17 amino acids. Germline-derived CDR1 and CDR2 are SGHNT and YYREEE (reference sequence). The chain's CDR3 is CASSFEGFRELAYEQYF. The DNA of the CDR3 is TGTGCCAGCAGCTTTGAAGGATTTCGGGAATTAGCCTACGAGCAGTACTTC.

The V gene is TRBV7-3, the J gene TRBJ2-2, with 8 nucleotides matching TRBD2. The CDR3 contains 15 residues. Losses at the gene ends were 6 bases for V and 6 bases for J; bases not matched to a gene: 9. Germline V CDR1 and CDR2: SGHTA, FQGTGA. The CDR3 region is CASSPGTRSSGELFF. DNA for the CDR3: TGTGCCAGCAGTCCCGGGACTAGGTCATCCGGGGAGCTGTTTTTT. The whole variable domain, remainder taken from reference TRBV7-3 and TRBJ2-2, is GAGVSQTPSNKVTEKGKYVELRCDPISGHTALYWYRQSLGQGPEFLIYFQGTGAADDSGLPNDRFFAVRPEGSVSTLKIQRTERGDSAVYLCASSPGTRSSGELFFGEGSRLTVL.

Comment on this clone: The identical CDR3 is also encoded by other nucleotide sequences in the sample. The genes are TRBV18 and TRBJ2-1; TRBD2 is a possible D gene (6 bases). The ends were cut back, 1 base at V and 0 bases at J, with 7 bases in the middle. The CDR3 is 15 residues long. The germline V gene has CDR1 KGHSH and CDR2 LQKENI. The CDR3 spells CASSPLGSSYNEQFF. The CDR3 bases are TGTGCCAGCTCACCACTCGGGAGCTCCTACAATGAGCAGTTCTTC.

This clone was counted only a few times. V gene TRBV9 combines with J gene TRBJ2-7; the D gene is possibly TRBD1 (5 bases). The germline CDR1 and CDR2 sequences are SGDLS and YYNGEE. V gave up 3 bases and J gave up 12 bases, with 19 bases separating them. The CDR3 covers 13 residues. CDR3: CASSAAPDTPGYF. CDR3 bases: TGTGCCAGCAGCGCCGCCCCGGACACACCGGGGTACTTC.

This chain connects TRBV6-1 to TRBJ2-5, with D perhaps TRBD1 (6 bases). CDR1 and CDR2 (germline): MNHNS, SASEGT. Deletions cut 2 bases from V and 0 bases from J, with 10 bases between. This CDR3 comprises 15 residues. The CDR3: CASSEPTGYQETQYF. The CDR3 region has the DNA TGTGCCAGCAGTGAACCTACAGGGTACCAAGAGACCCAGTACTTC.

V is TRBV9 and J is TRBJ2-5; a weak D match, TRBD2 (5 bases). Germline CDR1 is SGDLS and CDR2 is YYNGEE. Trimming removed 6 bases from V and 0 bases from J, with 12 bases in between. CDR3 length: 14 amino acids. The CDR3 loop reads CASTPGSYQETQYF. The CDR3 DNA reads TGTGCCAGCACCCCGGGGTCATACCAAGAGACCCAGTACTTC.

The V call is TRBV3-1 (or the pseudogene TRBV3-2), the J call TRBJ2-5, with 7 nucleotides matching TRBD2. V shed 4 bases and J 3 bases; nucleotides not matched to a gene: 2. CDR3 size: 13 residues. The V gene's germline CDR1 is LGHDT and CDR2 YNNKEL (reference sequence). The CDR3 sequence: CASSPSGEETQYF. CDR3 sequence (DNA): TGTGCCAGCAGCCCTAGCGGAGAAGAGACCCAGTACTTC.